These 14 T cell receptor beta chains originate from one sample sequenced in a study of response to subunit inactivated influenza vaccine (dated by TCRdb to between 2017 and 2018). Receptor libraries were prepared by RT-PCR. These reads were obtained on an Illumina HiSeq 2500. TCRdb trimmed the raw reads at Q25, called clones with MiXCR and kept productive beta chains. Each entry is one CDR3 protein sequence, shown with its most common DNA and genes. In all, the sample holds about 540,000 distinct CDR3 sequences, and approximately 20% of those were seen once. 2.5% to 3% of the sample is held by the ten biggest clonotypes. These data were also reused for a study on T cells expressing NK-cell markers. The other study reports the following: TCR beta cDNA libraries were made by 5'RACE template switching that added a universal primer site and unique molecular identifiers.

The sample was CD4+ T cells sorted from PBMCs, taken less than 13 days after vaccination. These TCRs come from a man aged 50-59 years who received an inactivated influenza vaccine. Donor details come from another sample of the same person, matched by shared clones.

This chain connects TRBV5-1 to TRBJ2-7, with 7 bases that match TRBD2. CDR3 size: 13 residues. The V gene end was trimmed by 8 bases and the J gene end by 3 bases; junction bases not matched to a gene: 8. Germline V gene lookup returns CDR1 SGHRS and CDR2 YFSETQ. The CDR3 region has the DNA TGCGCCAGTGACCGGGACTACCTCTACGAGCAGTACTTC. Its translation: CASDRDYLYEQYF. Full variable domain (outside the CDR3, taken from reference TRBV5-1 and TRBJ2-7): KAGVTQTPRYLIKTRGQQVTLSCSPISGHRSVSWYQQTPGQGLQFLFEYFSETQRNKGNFPGRFSGRQFSNSRSEMNVSTLELGDSALYLCASDRDYLYEQYFGPGTRLTVT.

V usage is TRBV25-1 and J usage is TRBJ1-2, with D uncertain. V lost 3 bases to trimming and J lost 4 bases, with 9 bases between them. Looked up from germline, CDR1 is MGHDK and CDR2 is SYGVNS. This CDR3 is built from 13 residues. The CDR3 is CASSEGSLYGYTF. As DNA, the CDR3 is TGTGCCAGCAGTGAGGGCAGCCTCTATGGCTACACCTTC.

The V and J genes are TRBV5-4 and TRBJ2-7; the D is unclear. Germline CDR1 is SGHNT and CDR2 is YYREEE (reference sequence). V was clipped by 3 bases and J by 3 bases, with 16 bases between them. This CDR3 is 15 amino acids long. CDR3 sequence: CASSSGTTRDYEQYF. DNA for the CDR3: TGTGCCAGCAGCTCGGGCACTACCCGTGACTACGAGCAGTACTTC.

This clonotype was seen a handful of times. The V and J genes are TRBV12-3 or TRBV12-4 and TRBJ1-2; 11 bases are a match to TRBD1. This CDR3 is 15 amino acids long. V lost 5 bases and J lost 7; bases outside the gene matches: 9. CDR3 protein: CASSPPGTGGLGYTF. CDR3 bases: TGTGCCAGCAGTCCGCCGGGGACAGGGGGACTTGGCTACACCTTC.

This clonotype has just a few counts. The V and J genes are TRBV7-9 and TRBJ2-2; the D is unclear. The V gene lost 7 bases and the J gene lost 2 bases, with 11 bases spanning the gap. CDR3 length equals 14 residues. Germline V CDR1 and CDR2: SEHNR, FQNEAQ (reference sequence). The CDR3 coding sequence is TGTGCCAGCAACAAAGACTCCAACACCGGGGAGCTGTTTTTT. It yields the protein CASNKDSNTGELFF. The entire variable domain, with the rest obtained from reference TRBV7-9 and TRBJ2-2, is as follows: DTGVSQNPRHKITKRGQNVTFRCDPISEHNRLYWYRQTLGQGPEFLTYFQNEAQLEKSRLLSDRFSAERPKGSFSTLEIQRTEQGDSAMYLCASNKDSNTGELFFGEGSRLTVL.

Only a few counts were recorded for this clonotype. The chain joins TRBV7-2 to TRBJ1-2; perhaps TRBD1 as D (5 bases). Per the germline V gene, CDR1 is SGHTA and CDR2 is FQGNSA. The CDR3 extends over 16 amino acids. V was pared by 5 bases and J by 4 bases, with 20 bases between. This CDR3 is CASSPTGGTGIYGYTF. In DNA form, the CDR3 reads TGTGCCAGCAGCCCCACCGGGGGTACGGGCATCTATGGCTACACCTTC.

V gene TRBV7-6 combines with J gene TRBJ1-5; D not resolved. Trimming left V 4 bases short and J 2 bases short, with 12 bases between. Germline V lookup: CDR1 SGHVS, CDR2 FNYEAQ. The CDR3 sequence is 15 residues long. Written as DNA, the CDR3 is TGTGCCAGCAGCTCCGGACTGATCGGCAATCAGCCCCAGCATTTT. Its translation: CASSSGLIGNQPQHF.

The gene calls are TRBV7-2 and TRBJ2-3, with 9 positions matching TRBD2. J lost 6 bases, V lost 6 bases, and 10 bases had no gene match. The CDR3 loop spans 15 amino acids. Germline-derived CDR1 and CDR2 are SGHTA and FQGNSA. CDR3 nucleotide sequence: TGTGCCAGCAGGATAGGGGCGGGGGGGCCGGATACGCAGTATTTT. This codes for CASRIGAGGPDTQYF. The complete variable domain, with remaining parts taken from reference TRBV7-2 and TRBJ2-3, reads GAGVSQSPSNKVTEKGKDVELRCDPISGHTALYWYRQSLGQGLEFLIYFQGNSAPDKSGLPSDRFSAERTGGSVSTLTIQRTQQEDSAVYLCASRIGAGGPDTQYFGPGTRLTVL.

The chain joins TRBV29-1 to TRBJ2-1; 8 nucleotides line up with TRBD1. Germline V gene data show CDR1 as SQVTM and CDR2 as ANQGSEA. This CDR3 has 13 residues. J was trimmed by 7 bases and V by 4 bases; bases with no gene match: 6. Here the CDR3 reads CSVGSRGLNEQFF. CDR3 DNA: TGCAGCGTTGGAAGCAGGGGGCTAAATGAGCAGTTCTTC.

This clonotype was observed a single time. The CDR3 spells CASSGGDYESYNSPLHF. The CDR3 DNA reads as TGCGCCAGCAGCGGGGGGGATTATGAGTCCTATAATTCACCCCTCCACTTT. The rearrangement uses TRBV4-1 and TRBJ1-6; possibly TRBD1 for D (5 bases). CDR3 size: 17 residues. Per germline, CDR1 MGHRA and CDR2 YSYEKL. Between the trimmed V and J ends, which lost 5 bases and 1 base, there was a span of 15 bases.

The sample holds a few counts of this clonotype. The rearrangement links TRBV28 to TRBJ1-2; TRBD1 matches 7 bases. The CDR3 is made up of 13 amino acids. Germline-derived CDR1 and CDR2 are MDHEN and SYDVKM. J gave up 8 bases and V 3 bases, and 6 bases lay outside the gene matches. The CDR3 coding sequence is TGTGCCAGCAGTTTCCATGACAGGGCCGGCTACACCTTC. This sequence encodes CASSFHDRAGYTF.

Details on this clonotype: One end of the junction fails to match germline, which may point to a read error. The genes are TRBV28 and TRBJ2-3, with unresolved D. Germline-derived CDR1 and CDR2 are MDHEN and SYDVKM. CDR3 length equals 12 residues. The chain's CDR3 is CASSGTTYTQYF. The CDR3 bases are TGTGCCAGCAGCGGAACCACATATACGCAGTATTTT. The full variable domain, rest sourced from reference TRBV28 and TRBJ2-3, is DVKVTQSSRYLVKRTGEKVFLECVQDMDHENMFWYRQDPGLGLRLIYFSYDVKMKEKGDIPEGYSVSREKKERFSLILESASTNQTSMYLCASSGTTYTQYFGPGTRLTVL.

This chain joins TRBV20-1 and TRBJ2-5, with TRBD2 matching over 10 bases. Looked up from germline, CDR1 is DFQATT and CDR2 is SNEGSKA (reference sequence). The CDR3 length is 14 residues. With V trimmed by 5 bases and J by 2 bases, 5 bases remained unmatched. CDR3 amino acids: CSASQAGGQETQYF. The CDR3 DNA follows: TGCAGTGCTTCCCAAGCGGGGGGGCAAGAGACCCAGTACTTC.

The chain recombines TRBV28 with TRBJ2-1; weak D call: TRBD1 (6 bases). Germline assignment: CDR1 MDHEN and CDR2 SYDVKM. V lost 8 bases and J lost 9, with 17 bases in between. The CDR3 length is 13 residues. CDR3 in amino acids: CASLAGTRGEQFF. The CDR3 coding sequence is TGTGCCAGCCTGGCCGGGACCAGGGGTGAGCAGTTCTTC.